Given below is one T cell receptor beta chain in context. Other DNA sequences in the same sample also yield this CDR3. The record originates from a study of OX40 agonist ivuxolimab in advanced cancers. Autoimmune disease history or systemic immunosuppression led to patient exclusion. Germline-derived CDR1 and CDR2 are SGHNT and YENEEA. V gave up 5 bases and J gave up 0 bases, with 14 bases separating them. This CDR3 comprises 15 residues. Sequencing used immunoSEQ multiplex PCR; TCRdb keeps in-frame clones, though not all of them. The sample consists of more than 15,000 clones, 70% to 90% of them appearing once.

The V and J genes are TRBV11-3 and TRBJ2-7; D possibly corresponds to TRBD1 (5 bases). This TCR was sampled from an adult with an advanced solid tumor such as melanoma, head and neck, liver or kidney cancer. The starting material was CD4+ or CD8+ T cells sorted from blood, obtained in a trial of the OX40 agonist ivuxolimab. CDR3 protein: CASSPGRGVSYEQYF. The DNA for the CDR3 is TGTGCCAGCAGCCCCGGAAGGGGCGTCTCCTACGAGCAGTACTTC.